One TCR beta chain is described in this entry. The antigen it recognizes is unknown. No per-base quality is available; no much larger clone lies one base away. The library was built by means of the immunoSEQ multiplex PCR assay. For the multiplex PCR, a mixture combining 60 forward primers for TCR Vbeta segments and 13 reverse primers for TCR Jbeta segments was used. The CDR3 region of rearranged TCR beta genes was amplified from genomic DNA by a multiplex PCR assay. The Illumina HiSeq System was used to sequence the amplified TCR beta libraries as 87-base-pair reads. In the original analysis: A later analysis tallied some 79 million unique TCR beta chains across the 650 to 750 repertoires, and about 12 million of those chains were shared by two or more donors. A nearest-neighbor algorithm error-corrected the raw reads and collapsed the reads into unique sequences, merging closely related sequences to remove PCR and sequencing errors. V, D and J gene segments were assigned by aligning CDR3 sequences to IMGT reference sequences. For a sequence to be retained, a match of at least six nucleotides to both a V gene segment and a J gene segment was required. A rearrangement counted as productive if the CDR3 had no stop codons and remained in frame with V and J, and every other rearrangement counted as non-productive. CDR3 was defined according to IMGT convention as the region running from the second conserved V-encoded cysteine to the conserved J-encoded phenylalanine. Sequences without an unambiguous match to a single V gene segment were excluded from the earlier analysis of several hundred of the donors. An earlier analysis of around 600 of the donors classified V segments as functional when productive rearrangements were above 56.7% and as segregating when the standard deviation between donors was above 5%. A statistical classification framework was built to diagnose cytomegalovirus status from the catalog of TCR beta chain sequences. In a later analysis, TCR nucleotide sequences were compared against IMGT/GENE-DB human TR gene sequences so that V and J genes could be assigned. The TCRdist pipeline was used in a later analysis to assign CDR3 sequences and most-parsimonious VDJ recombination scenarios. A later analysis defined each TCR beta chain by its CDR3 amino acid sequence plus V-gene family, and excluded reads lacking a unique V-gene family. As a way to deal with suspected cross-contamination and a sequencing artifact, a later analysis dropped more than 500 nucleotide sequences that were highly shared and had low generation probability. In a later analysis, a clonal expansion index was calculated for each public chain from normalized within-repertoire ranks of inferred template counts. A later analysis computed generation probabilities with a VDJ recombination model fitted to out-of-frame rearrangements, and checked the results against IGoR. In a later analysis, hypergeometric tests were used to score TCR-TCR, TCR-HLA and TCR-CMV co-occurrence, with a repertoire-size bias correction applied to TCR pairs. To estimate false discovery rates, a later analysis permuted the HLA or CMV assignments 20 times. In a later analysis, co-occurring TCRs were grouped using DBSCAN, with TCRdist sequence similarity added in when clustering inside HLA-allele-positive subsets. Repertoires with fewer than 30,000 or more than 120,000 public chains were left out of co-occurrence clustering, as were a handful of repertoires with anomalous nucleotide sharing. TCRdb provides this immuneACCESS table in a form limited to in-frame rearrangements. Some clones are lacking; in checked studies, under half of them reflect an unresolved V gene, and why the rest are absent is not known. The D gene and trimming were derived from the DNA, and the V and J assignments and clone size from that table. This sample gives about 120,000 clones in total; approximately 81% of them show up just once. Around 3% of the sample belongs to the ten largest clones.

The data originate from a study of cytomegalovirus exposure and HLA in healthy donors listed by TCRdb under 2017. Background for the entire study: An earlier analysis of about 530 of the donors reported over 250 Gb of sequence data and around 110 million unique TCR beta sequences obtained from around 180 million T cells. An early release covering about 600 HLA-typed donors comprised about 290 gigabases of sequencing data and some 79 million unique TCR sequences. The genetic ancestry cluster associated with self-reported Caucasian donors included around four fifths of the roughly 380 genotyped donors. The study aimed to test whether signatures of past pathogen exposure could be identified by cataloging public T cell receptors. The study profiled the T cell repertoires of about 640 subjects by immunosequencing and related them to cytomegalovirus serostatus. Besides the first cohort of roughly 700 subjects, a separate validation cohort made up of over 100 different subjects was used. High-throughput TCR immunosequencing, statistical association of individual TCRs with disease status, and machine learning were combined to predict cytomegalovirus infection status. A later analysis re-analyzed previously published TCR beta repertoires from approximately 670 donors and added high-resolution HLA genotyping to study TCR occurrence patterns. Rather than using new phenotypic data, the later analysis identified candidate immune exposures from TCR beta sequences and from how often those sequences occurred across donors. An earlier analysis of 587 of the donors applied high-throughput TCR beta sequencing to assess whether each TCR beta V gene segment acted as functional or pseudogenic. Donor age, sex, ethnicity and CMV serostatus were compiled alongside the repertoire data. Genome-wide SNP genotypes for about 55% of the 666 donors were used in a later genetic analysis, which treated that subset as a discovery cohort. All discovery cohort repertoires had been generated on a single sequencing platform. HLA typing covered class I and class II loci at four-digit resolution. Typing coverage differed by locus: A, B, C, DRB1 and DQB1 were typed in about 629-640 donors, DQA1 in 522, DPA1 in over 600, and DPB1 in just under 490. Roughly 5 DR-DQ haplotypes were handled as single units for association and clustering because linkage in the cohort was strong. Among some 400 genotyped donors of the cohort, an average of approximately 240,000 unique TCR beta nucleotide sequences was sequenced per donor, of which roughly 17% were non-productive. What the study reported, not specific to this receptor: Linkage disequilibrium might explain the correlated functional status among segregating V segments, but an unknown experimental factor could not be ruled out. Because counts were too low, approximately 15 rarely observed V segments, including chromosome 9 orphons, were excluded from the earlier analysis of under 650 of the donors. A cluster of highly shared sequence variants was judged likely to be a technical artifact of the sequencing pipeline. The study listed 164 TCR beta chains as associated with cytomegalovirus. Presence/absence analyses assumed roughly uniform sequencing depth across donors, an assumption that may not hold. The classifier was reported to diagnose cytomegalovirus status with high specificity and sensitivity in both the original and validation cohorts. In a later analysis, several top co-occurrence clusters were reported to appear linked to parvovirus B19, influenza, CMV and Epstein-Barr virus. According to the authors, the approach could potentially be generalized to other disease states and immunological phenotypes. Most TCR sequences were seen in very few donors, while some public TCRs were found in many individuals. Specific HLA alleles were associated with roughly 16,000 TCR beta sequences at a false discovery rate of 0.05 in a later analysis. In this cohort, only TCR beta chains were sequenced, and detectable features were limited by the absence of alpha or paired-chain data. Some IMGT-functional V segments, including TRBV6-2 and TRBV6-3, could not be distinguished by the 87-base-pair reads and were therefore excluded. In a later genetic analysis, fewer N-insertions in productive TCRs were reported among donors in an Asian-associated ancestry cluster than the roughly 700-donor mean. In a later analysis, TCR association rates were found to vary across HLA loci, with the most associated TCRs seen for DRB1 alleles and the fewest for HLA-C alleles. Most CMV-associated TCR beta chains appeared to be HLA-restricted in a later analysis, and the HLA associations seemed to be driven largely by CMV exposure. Because some donors lacked HLA typing at each locus, the association tests relied only on the typed subset. Strong co-occurrence of HLA alleles, especially DR and DQ, made assigning TCR associations to individual alleles difficult. The only immune exposure information available for the cohort was CMV serostatus. An association between a missense DCLRE1C variant and V-gene and J-gene trimming of TCR beta chains was found in a later genetic analysis and replicated in an independent cohort. In vitro tests confirmed that a few of the cytomegalovirus-associated TCR beta chains recognize cytomegalovirus antigens. In a later analysis, HLA-associated TCR beta chains showed more clonal expansion and lower generation probabilities than non-associated chains that were equally common. In an earlier analysis of 500 to 650 of the donors, most TCR beta V segments appeared in productive rearrangements about 87% or about 30% of the time, broadly matching IMGT annotations. A further reported finding was that TCR beta sequences accurately predicted the HLA-A and HLA-B alleles for most subjects in the first cohort.

CDR1 and CDR2 were assigned from the germline V gene as SGHAT and FQNNGV. The CDR3 holds 15 amino acids from the cysteine to the phenylalanine. The only DNA kept is the CDR3, 45 bases in frame from the first base. The cohort was made up of 500 to 850 healthy bone marrow donors. All cohort members were sampled while nominally healthy, although unrecorded immune exposures were likely present. The donor was CMV seropositive and belonged to the group of 250 to 350 seropositive cohort members. Each donor provided a peripheral blood sample, and peripheral blood mononuclear cells were used for TCR beta sequencing. Genomic DNA was extracted from the blood cell samples with the Qiagen DNeasy Blood Extraction Kit.

Here the chain combines TRBV11-2 and TRBJ2-5; TRBD1 lines up with 8 middle nucleotides. The J call could be wrong; TRBJ2-7 is a better fit for the DNA end. Sequencing was carried out using PBMCs. The origin of this receptor is a young woman in good health and CMV-seropositive. The DNA sequence reads TGTGCCAGCAGCTCCTGGGAGGACAGGGCTTACGAGCAGTACTTC. This codes for CASSSWEDRAYEQYF.